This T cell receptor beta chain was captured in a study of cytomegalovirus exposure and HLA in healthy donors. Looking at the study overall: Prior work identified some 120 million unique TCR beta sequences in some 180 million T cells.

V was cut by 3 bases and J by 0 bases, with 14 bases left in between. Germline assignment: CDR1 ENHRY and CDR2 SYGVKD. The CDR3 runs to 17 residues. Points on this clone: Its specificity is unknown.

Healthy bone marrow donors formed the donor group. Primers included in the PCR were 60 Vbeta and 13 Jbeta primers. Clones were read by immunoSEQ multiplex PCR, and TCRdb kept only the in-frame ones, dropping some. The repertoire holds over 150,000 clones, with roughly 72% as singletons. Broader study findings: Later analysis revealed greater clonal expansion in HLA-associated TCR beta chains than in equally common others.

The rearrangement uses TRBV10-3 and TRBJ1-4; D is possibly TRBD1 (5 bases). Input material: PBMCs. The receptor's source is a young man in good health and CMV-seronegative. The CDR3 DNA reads TGTGCCATCAGTGAAGGGCCAGGGATTACAACTAATGAAAAACTGTTTTTT. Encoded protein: CAISEGPGITTNEKLFF.